This TCR beta chain was captured by sequencing in a study of T-cell memory formation after mild COVID-19 (dated by TCRdb to about 2021). The study in broad terms: TCR sequence clusters from the two donors were found to be largely donor specific. In a couple of donors, T-cell clones that expanded and contracted after mild COVID-19 were tracked by sequencing TCRalpha and TCRbeta repertoires over time. Two young, previously healthy adult volunteers made up the cohort, one male and one female.

Overall results and qualifications from the work: Contracting CD4+ clones were found mainly in CM and EM memory subsets, while CD8+ clones were enriched in EMRA. Clones that contracted from day 15 to 85 showed balanced CD4/CD8 phenotypes, whereas a second wave of clones that expanded from day 15 to 37 leaned towards CD4+. SARS-CoV-2 specificity of the second-wave clones peaking on day 37 was not confirmed. The study included only a couple of mild cases, and larger cohorts that include severe cases with pre-infection samples were judged to be necessary. Some responding clones were found in pre-infection memory, which suggests that pre-existing cross-reactive memory T cells took part in the SARS-CoV-2 response.

CDR1 and CDR2 are read off the germline V gene as SGHDT and YYEEEE. V drops 0 bases and J drops 4 bases, leaving 13 bases in between. The CDR3 numbers 16 residues from cysteine through phenylalanine. Of all the DNA, just the CDR3 is kept, 48 bases in frame from base 1. PBMCs were isolated by Ficoll-Paque density gradient centrifugation. TCRdb lists the instrument as Illumina NovaSeq 6000. Using 5'RACE with constant-segment primers, TCRalpha and TCRbeta cDNA libraries were constructed, with sample barcodes and unique molecular identifiers added in the process. RNA was extracted from every sample with Trizol reagent. Amplification of the libraries took two PCR steps, and the second step added a second sample barcode plus Illumina TruSeq adapters. Sequencing of libraries was performed on an Illumina NovaSeq with 2 x 150 bp paired-end reads. Per the authors' processing: Demultiplexing of reads and collapsing into UMI-guided consensus sequences were performed with migec v1.2.7. Using mixcr v2.1.11, UMI consensuses were aligned to TRA and TRB V and J templates and then assembled into clonotypes. A clonotype was counted as expanded or contracted only if both edgeR and NoisET called the change significant, with noise models trained on biological replicates. For edgeR calls, the cutoffs were a false discovery rate-adjusted p below 0.01 and a log2 fold-change threshold of 1. As an exploratory analysis of dynamics, PCA with hierarchical clustering was applied to max-normalized trajectories of the 1000 most abundant clonotypes. Separately sequenced CD4+ and CD8+ repertoires were used to assign the CD4 or CD8 phenotype of responding clones. TCRdb's own reprocessing of the public reads used fastp at Q25 and MiXCR and kept productive beta chains. Rows matching on CDR3 protein sequence are summarized as one entry with the most common DNA and genes. These V and J calls originate from TCRdb's pipeline instead of the authors' own analysis. For this sample there are about 190,000 distinct CDR3 sequences; approximately 30% appear just once. The top ten clonotypes cover over 10% of the sample.

About this clonotype: Its antigen remains unidentified. Base-call qualities are not available, and no considerably larger clone is one nucleotide away.

This sequence uses TRBV5-6 and TRBJ2-2, and perhaps TRBD1 as D gene, on 6 matching bases. The sequenced sample consisted of PBMCs or a T cell subset sorted from them (not recorded which). The sequence was collected from an adult woman who had mild COVID-19 (a few samples of this study predate the infection). The sample titles of this study are shuffled in the database, so cell type and time point are left out; the donor was told from shared clones. The CDR3 has the sequence CASSLGRTVGTGELFF. The nucleotide sequence is given as TGTGCCAGCAGCTTGGGCAGGACAGTGGGCACCGGGGAGCTGTTTTTT.